This T cell receptor beta chain was recovered during a study of response to subunit inactivated influenza vaccine. TCRdb re-called the RT-PCR reads through MiXCR, storing one row per CDR3 protein. The data hold approximately 520,000 distinct CDR3 sequences, with about 15% observed a single time. The V end was cut by 6 bases, the J end by 4 bases, with 14 bases between. CDR3 length: 13 amino acids. Germline CDR1 reads DFQATT; CDR2 reads SNEGSKA (reference sequence). The sequencing used CD4+ T cells sorted from PBMCs, collected about 23 months after vaccination. This TCR was recovered from a man aged 50 to 75 who received an inactivated influenza vaccine. The chain couples TRBV20-1 to TRBJ2-3; TRBD2 might be the D (6 bases). The CDR3, as DNA: TGCAGTGCCCTGGGACTTATCCCAGATACGCAGTATTTT. Translation gives CSALGLIPDTQYF.